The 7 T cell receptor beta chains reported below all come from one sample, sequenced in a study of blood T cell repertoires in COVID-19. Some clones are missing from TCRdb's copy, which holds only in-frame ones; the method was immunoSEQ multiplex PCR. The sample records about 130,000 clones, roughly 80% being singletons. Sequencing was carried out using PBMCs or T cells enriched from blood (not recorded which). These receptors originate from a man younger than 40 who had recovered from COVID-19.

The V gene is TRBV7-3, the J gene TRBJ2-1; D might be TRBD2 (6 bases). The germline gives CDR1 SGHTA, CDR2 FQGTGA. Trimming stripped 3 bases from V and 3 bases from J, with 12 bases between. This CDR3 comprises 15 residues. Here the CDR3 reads CASSFSGSGYNEQFF. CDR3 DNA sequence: TGTGCCAGCAGCTTCTCGGGTAGCGGCTACAATGAGCAGTTCTTC.

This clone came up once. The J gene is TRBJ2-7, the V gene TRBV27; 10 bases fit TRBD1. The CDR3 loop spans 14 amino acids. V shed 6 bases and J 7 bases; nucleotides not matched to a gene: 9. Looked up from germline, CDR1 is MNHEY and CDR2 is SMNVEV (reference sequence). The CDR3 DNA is TGTGCCAGCAGATTGACAGGGGGCTCTTGGGAGCAGTACTTC. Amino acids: CASRLTGGSWEQYF.

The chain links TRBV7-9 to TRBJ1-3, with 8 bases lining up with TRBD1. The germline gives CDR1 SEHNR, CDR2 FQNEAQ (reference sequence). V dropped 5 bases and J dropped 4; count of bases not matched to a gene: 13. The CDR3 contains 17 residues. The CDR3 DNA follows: TGTGCCAGCAGCCCGGGTCTCCAGGGGGCTTTAGGAAACACCATATATTTT. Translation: CASSPGLQGALGNTIYF.

CDR3 residues: CASSQGTGGNTIYF. The CDR3 nucleotides read TGTGCCAGCAGCCAAGGGACAGGGGGAAACACCATATATTTT. The rearrangement uses TRBV3-1 (or the pseudogene TRBV3-2) and TRBJ1-3; TRBD1 aligns across 8 bases. CDR3 length equals 14 residues. CDR1 is LGHDT and CDR2 is YNNKEL in the germline V gene (reference sequence). Trimming removed 1 base from V and 4 bases from J; junction bases left unmatched: 0.

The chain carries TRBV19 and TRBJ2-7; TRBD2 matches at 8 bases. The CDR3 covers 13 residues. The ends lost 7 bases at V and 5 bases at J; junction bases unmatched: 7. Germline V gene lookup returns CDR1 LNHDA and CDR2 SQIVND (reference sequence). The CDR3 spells CASNQGAGDEQYF. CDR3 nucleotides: TGTGCCAGTAATCAGGGAGCGGGAGACGAGCAGTACTTC.

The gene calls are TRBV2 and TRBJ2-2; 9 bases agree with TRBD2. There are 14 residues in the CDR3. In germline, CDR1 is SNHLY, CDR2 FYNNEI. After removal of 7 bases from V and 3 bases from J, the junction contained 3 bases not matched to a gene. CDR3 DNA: TGTGCCAGCATAGCGGGGGCCCACACCGGGGAGCTGTTTTTT. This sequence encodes CASIAGAHTGELFF.

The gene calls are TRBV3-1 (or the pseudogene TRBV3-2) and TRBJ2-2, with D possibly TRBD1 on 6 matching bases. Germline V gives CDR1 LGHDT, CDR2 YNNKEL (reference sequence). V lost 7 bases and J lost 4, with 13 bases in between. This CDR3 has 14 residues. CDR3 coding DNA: TGTGCCAGCACCCGCAGGGGAAGCACCGGGGAGCTGTTTTTT. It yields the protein CASTRRGSTGELFF.